This T cell receptor (beta chain) was captured in a study of blood T cells in healthy people across ages (dated by TCRdb to about 2015). A note on the overall study: In model experiments, template switching captured roughly one uniquely barcoded TCR beta cDNA molecule for every two T cells. The study measured age-related changes in TCR beta repertoire diversity using deep sequencing normalized with unique cDNA molecular identifiers. Four age groups were formed from the donors: young (average approximately 17 years), middle-aged (approximately 42), aged (around 68) and long-lived (about 80). To avoid experimental bias, donors of different ages were spread randomly across the sequencing lanes. For two donors (one aged 18 to 30 and one aged 80 or older), the study analyzed two additional independent replicas of 1 million unique cDNA reads from the same blood draw. The paper as a whole reports these results and caveats: Because donor CMV infection status was unknown, age-related changes in expanded clonotypes were potentially confounded. Because profiling used bulk unsorted PBMCs, naive and antigen-experienced compartments could not be compared conclusively. Compared with the aged group, the long-lived group had more naive CD4+ T cells, fewer expanded clones and increased TCR diversity, suggesting age selection. Estimates of total diversity based on one million sequenced T cells were regarded as lower bounds and as underestimates. As age increased, observed TCR beta diversity per million T cells dropped in a roughly linear way, and a significant reduction was already evident by age about 40. The percentage of naive T cells measured by flow cytometry correlated strongly with observed TCR beta diversity.

This clonotype was seen repeatedly, ten times or more. The clone's antigen remains unknown. Base qualities were left out, and no much larger clone turns up one base away. Libraries were built with 5' RACE. This sample was sequenced with an Illumina HiSeq 2500. A second about 7 to 11 cycle PCR used a sample-barcoded 5' primer and a J-beta primer mix. A unique molecular identifier was introduced onto each TCR beta cDNA molecule by a template-switch 5' adaptor carrying 12 random nucleotides. Each sample yielded at least 2.5 million CDR3-containing paired-end reads. First-strand cDNA was synthesized from all RNA with the Mint cDNA synthesis kit, primed by a TRBC-specific oligonucleotide. Following uracil-DNA glycosylase treatment, a first 18-cycle PCR with universal primers M1SS and BC2_uni_R was performed on all cDNA. As for how the authors treated the data: For normalization, 1 million high-quality reads were randomly selected from each sample, with every read carrying a distinct molecular identifier. Instead of being binned into consensus sequences, reads with shared molecular identifiers were discarded. MiTCR, run with a Q25 quality threshold and the strictest error-elimination algorithm, handled CDR3 identification, clonotype clustering and error correction. A nonparametric unseen species model with Euler transformation was used to estimate a lower bound on total TCR beta diversity. TCRdb trimmed the raw reads at Q25, called clones with MiXCR and kept productive beta chains. Rows are unified per CDR3 protein, each entry keeping the most common DNA and genes. The V and J calls follow TCRdb's processing rather than the paper's. For this sample the table gives some 640,000 distinct CDR3 sequences, of which about 30% were detected only once. 15% to 18% of the sample rests with the top ten.

The 39 donors, aged roughly 6 to 90 years, were systemically healthy Caucasian individuals from Russia. Each donor gave 8 to 10 milliliters of peripheral blood, collected into EDTA-treated Vacutainer tubes. Ficoll-Paque density-gradient centrifugation was used to isolate PBMCs, with at least 6.5 million per sample. Trizol reagent was used to extract total RNA from PBMCs, with at least 6 micrograms per sample. For every donor, an aliquot of PBMCs went through flow cytometry to measure the percentages of naive CD45RAhigh/CD27high T cells. Deletion took 5 bases off V and 6 bases off J, with a span of 8 bases between the germline ends. The CDR3 runs 12 amino acids, cysteine and phenylalanine included. The kept DNA is CDR3 alone, 36 bases in frame from the first base. CDR1 and CDR2 are drawn from the germline V gene: SGHTA, FQGNSA.

The receptor's source is a woman of 80 years or more in good health. The specimen was blood. The chain employs TRBV7-2 and TRBJ2-1, with the D gene uncertain. CDR3 loop: CASSPLVNEQFF. The sequence in DNA is TGTGCCAGCAGCCCCCTCGTCAATGAGCAGTTCTTC. Reference TRBV7-2 and TRBJ2-1 proteins supply the regions before and after the CDR3; the full variable domain is: GAGVSQSPSNKVTEKGKDVELRCDPISGHTALYWYRQSLGQGLEFLIYFQGNSAPDKSGLPSDRFSAERTGGSVSTLTIQRTQQEDSAVYLCASSPLVNEQFFGPGTRLTVL.